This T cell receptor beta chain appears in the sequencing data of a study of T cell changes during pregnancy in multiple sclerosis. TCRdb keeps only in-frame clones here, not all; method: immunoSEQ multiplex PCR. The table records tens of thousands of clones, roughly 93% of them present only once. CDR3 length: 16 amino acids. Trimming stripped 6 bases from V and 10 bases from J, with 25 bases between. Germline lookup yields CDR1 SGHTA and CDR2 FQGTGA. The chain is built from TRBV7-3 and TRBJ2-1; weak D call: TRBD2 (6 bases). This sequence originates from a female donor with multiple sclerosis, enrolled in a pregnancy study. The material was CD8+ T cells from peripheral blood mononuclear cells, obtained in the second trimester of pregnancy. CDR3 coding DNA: TGTGCCAGCAGTTATTCTTCCGGGACTGGGCTCAGAGAGCAGTTCTTC. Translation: CASSYSSGTGLREQFF. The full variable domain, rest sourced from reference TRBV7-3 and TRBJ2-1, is GAGVSQTPSNKVTEKGKYVELRCDPISGHTALYWYRQSLGQGPEFLIYFQGTGAADDSGLPNDRFFAVRPEGSVSTLKIQRTERGDSAVYLCASSYSSGTGLREQFFGPGTRLTVL.